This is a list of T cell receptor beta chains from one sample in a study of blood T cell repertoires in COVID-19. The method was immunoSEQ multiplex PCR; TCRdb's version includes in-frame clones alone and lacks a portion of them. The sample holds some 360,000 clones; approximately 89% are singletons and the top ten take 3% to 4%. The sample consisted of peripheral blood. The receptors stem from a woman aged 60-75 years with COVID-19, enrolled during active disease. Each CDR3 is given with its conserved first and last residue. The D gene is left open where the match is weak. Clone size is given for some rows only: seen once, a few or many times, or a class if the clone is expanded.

TGTGCCAGCAGCTTGTCCGGCGACCCCGGAGGGCAGTACTTC	CASSLSGDPGGQYF	TRBV5-4	TRBJ2-7	NA	NA
TGTGCCAGCAGTCCACCACGGACAGGGGGAGTCACTGAAGCTTTCTTT	CASSPPRTGGVTEAFF	TRBV28	TRBJ1-1	TRBD1	NA
TGTGCCAGCTCAACGACAGGAAACCAAGAGACCCAGTACTTC	CASSTTGNQETQYF	TRBV18	TRBJ2-5	NA	NA
TGTGCCAGCTCACCAAGGCAGGGGGCTAGTGAGACCCAGTACTTC	CASSPRQGASETQYF	TRBV18	TRBJ2-5	TRBD1	NA
TGTGCCAGCATGCTCAGTTATAACTATGGCTACACCTTC	CASMLSYNYGYTF	TRBV6-5	TRBJ1-2	NA	few
TGCGCCAGCAGCTTGGTGCCTAGCGGGGGATACAATGAGCAGTTCTTC	CASSLVPSGGYNEQFF	TRBV5-1	TRBJ2-1	TRBD2	NA
TGTGCCAGCAGCCAGTGGGGGGAGGGAGGCTACACCTTC	CASSQWGEGGYTF	TRBV3-1/TRBV3-2	TRBJ1-2	NA	NA
TGTGCCAGCAGCTTGGAGCCCGGCCCGGGGTTCTTT	CASSLEPGPGFF	TRBV7-9	TRBJ1-1	NA	NA
TGTGCCACCGGACTAGCAGGAACAGATACGCAGTATTTT	CATGLAGTDTQYF	TRBV7-3	TRBJ2-3	TRBD2	NA
TGTGCCAGCACCACGGGGGGTACCCAAGAGACCCAGTACTTC	CASTTGGTQETQYF	TRBV6-6	TRBJ2-5	TRBD2	once
TGTGCCAGCAGCCAAGACAGGGGGACTCAAGAGACCCAGTACTTC	CASSQDRGTQETQYF	TRBV3-1/TRBV3-2	TRBJ2-5	NA	NA
TGTGCCAGCAGAAATGGACAGGGGAAAGCTTTCTTT	CASRNGQGKAFF	TRBV28	TRBJ1-1	TRBD1	once
TGTGCCAGCAGTCGGACAGGGGGGAGGGATCAGCCCCAGCATTTT	CASSRTGGRDQPQHF	TRBV6-5	TRBJ1-5	TRBD1	NA
TGTGCCAGCAGTGAACCTTGGGCAGGGACAGATACGCAGTATTTT	CASSEPWAGTDTQYF	TRBV6-1	TRBJ2-3	NA	NA
TGTGCCAGCAGCCCATTCACCGGGACAGGACGTAGGGGCACTGAAGCTTTCTTT	CASSPFTGTGRRGTEAFF	TRBV11-2	TRBJ1-1	TRBD1	NA
TGTGCCAGCAGGGAAACTAGCGGGGCCGCGGGTTATAATGAGCAGTTCTTC	CASRETSGAAGYNEQFF	TRBV6-1	TRBJ2-1	TRBD2	NA
TGTGCCAGCACCTCTAGCGGGTTCTCCTACGAGCAGTACTTC	CASTSSGFSYEQYF	TRBV6-5	TRBJ2-7	TRBD2	NA
TGCGCCAGCAGCTTGGTGGCTAGCGGTAACAATGAGCAGTTCTTC	CASSLVASGNNEQFF	TRBV5-1	TRBJ2-1	TRBD2	NA
TGTGCCAGCAGCCAAGGGACAGGGCCGACCGGGGAGCTGTTTTTT	CASSQGTGPTGELFF	TRBV3-1/TRBV3-2	TRBJ2-2	TRBD1	NA
TGTGCCAGTAGTCTGGCAAATCAGCCCCAGCATTTT	CASSLANQPQHF	TRBV19	TRBJ1-5	NA	NA
TGTGCCAGCAGCTTGTCCGGGACAGCGAACACTGAAGCTTTCTTT	CASSLSGTANTEAFF	TRBV7-6	TRBJ1-1	TRBD1	NA
TGTGCCAGCAGCAGTGCGAGGGAAAAGGACACTGAAGCTTTCTTT	CASSSAREKDTEAFF	TRBV25-1	TRBJ1-1	NA	NA
TGTGCCAGCAGCCCTGGGGGGGGCAGTCTCGACACTGAAGCTTTCTTT	CASSPGGGSLDTEAFF	TRBV4-2	TRBJ1-1	NA	NA
TGCAGCCTTCCTGGGGGGACCTACAATGAGCAGTTCTTC	CSLPGGTYNEQFF	TRBV29-1	TRBJ2-1	NA	NA
TGTGCCAGCAGTCCCCGGGAGGAGGGTGAAGCTTTCTTT	CASSPREEGEAFF	TRBV12-3/TRBV12-4	TRBJ1-1	NA	NA
TGTGCCAGTAGCCGGACAGCATCAGGGGATGCGAACACTGAAGCTTTCTTT	CASSRTASGDANTEAFF	TRBV19	TRBJ1-1	NA	NA
TGTGCCACCAGCCCGGCTGGGGCTAGGGAGACCCAGTACTTC	CATSPAGARETQYF	TRBV28	TRBJ2-5	NA	NA
TGTGCCAGCAGTTCGGACAGGGGCCAATACGAGCAGTACTTC	CASSSDRGQYEQYF	TRBV6-5	TRBJ2-7	TRBD1	NA
TGTGCCAGCAGTCCCAGGACATCTGATAATTCACCCCTCCACTTT	CASSPRTSDNSPLHF	TRBV6-5	TRBJ1-6	NA	NA
TGCAGCGCCCCCTGGGGCATGAATGGCTACACCTTC	CSAPWGMNGYTF	TRBV29-1	TRBJ1-2	NA	NA
TGTGCCAGTAGTATAGGTGGAGTTAACTATGGCTACACCTTC	CASSIGGVNYGYTF	TRBV19	TRBJ1-2	NA	NA
TGTGCCAGCTCACCACAACGACAGGTCAATAGCAATCAGCCCCAGCATTTT	CASSPQRQVNSNQPQHF	TRBV18	TRBJ1-5	NA	NA
TGTGCCAGCAGTCCAAGAACTCAGGGATCGGTATCTGGAAACACCATATATTTT	CASSPRTQGSVSGNTIYF	TRBV27	TRBJ1-3	NA	NA
TGTGCCAGCAGTCCTGGGACAGGGGGTGCTCTGAACACTGAAGCTTTCTTT	CASSPGTGGALNTEAFF	TRBV27	TRBJ1-1	TRBD1	once
TGTGCCAGCAGTTCGTCACAGGGCTTCTATGGCTACACCTTC	CASSSSQGFYGYTF	TRBV27	TRBJ1-2	NA	NA
TGTGCCAGCAGCTTAAGCGGGGGGGCCTCCCAAGAGACCCAGTACTTC	CASSLSGGASQETQYF	TRBV7-3	TRBJ2-5	TRBD2	NA
TGTGCCACCAGTATGAGACTAGCGGGGTACAATGAGCAGTTCTTC	CATSMRLAGYNEQFF	TRBV24-1	TRBJ2-1	TRBD2	NA
TGTGCCAGCAGCCCCCGACAGGGATCAGGCACTGAAGCTTTCTTT	CASSPRQGSGTEAFF	TRBV11-2	TRBJ1-1	TRBD1	NA
TGTGCCAGTAGTAGGAGCAGCCATGATGGCTACACCTTC	CASSRSSHDGYTF	TRBV19	TRBJ1-2	NA	NA
TGCGCCAGCAGCTCGACAGTTGCAACTAATGAAAAACTGTTTTTT	CASSSTVATNEKLFF	TRBV5-1	TRBJ1-4	NA	NA
TGCAGCGCTCGAGAATGGCGGGTGACAGATACGCAGTATTTT	CSAREWRVTDTQYF	TRBV29-1	TRBJ2-3	NA	NA
TGTGCCAGTGCCTTCGGGGGAGACTATGGCTACACCTTC	CASAFGGDYGYTF	TRBV19	TRBJ1-2	NA	NA
TGTGCCAGCAGTTACAGGGACAGGGGATACGAGCAGTACTTC	CASSYRDRGYEQYF	TRBV6-5	TRBJ2-7	TRBD1	few
TGTGCCAGCAGTGACAGAAACTATAATTCACCCCTCCACTTT	CASSDRNYNSPLHF	TRBV2	TRBJ1-6	NA	NA
TGTGCCAGCAGCAAACCCAACAGGGGACCCCAAGAGACCCAGTACTTC	CASSKPNRGPQETQYF	TRBV5-4	TRBJ2-5	TRBD1	NA
TGCGCCAGCAGCGGTGGAACGGGTAGCTCCTATAATTCACCCCTCCACTTT	CASSGGTGSSYNSPLHF	TRBV5-1	TRBJ1-6	NA	NA
TGTGCCAGCAGCTTCCGTAGCGGGAGGGTTTCAGATACGCAGTATTTT	CASSFRSGRVSDTQYF	TRBV5-4	TRBJ2-3	TRBD2	NA
TGTGCCAGCAGCCAGGGACAGCCAAGCAATCAGCCCCAGCATTTT	CASSQGQPSNQPQHF	TRBV3-1/TRBV3-2	TRBJ1-5	TRBD1	NA
TGTGCCAGCAGTTCCGAAAACAGGATAAATCAGCCCCAGCATTTT	CASSSENRINQPQHF	TRBV6-5	TRBJ1-5	NA	few
TGTGCCAGTAGCCCCTCGGACAGGGTCGACCAGCCCCAGCATTTT	CASSPSDRVDQPQHF	TRBV19	TRBJ1-5	TRBD1	NA
TGTGCCAGCAGTAGGGACTCGCAAGAGACCCAGTACTTC	CASSRDSQETQYF	TRBV6-4	TRBJ2-5	NA	NA
TGTGCCAGTAGTATAGGGACAGGACAAGAGACCCAGTACTTC	CASSIGTGQETQYF	TRBV19	TRBJ2-5	TRBD1	NA
TGCGCCAGCAGCCGCACGACAGGGGGCCGGGGTCAGCCCCAGCATTTT	CASSRTTGGRGQPQHF	TRBV5-1	TRBJ1-5	TRBD1	NA
TGTGCCAGCTCACCATCTACAGGGGTTGAGCCCCAGCATTTT	CASSPSTGVEPQHF	TRBV18	TRBJ1-5	TRBD1	few
TGCGCCAGCAGTCGTAGCGGGGGGGATGGAGATACGCAGTATTTT	CASSRSGGDGDTQYF	TRBV10-2	TRBJ2-3	TRBD2	NA
TGTGCCGCCCAACCCCCCCCCAGCGGGGGGGCCGAGCAGTACTTC	CAAQPPPSGGAEQYF	TRBV30	TRBJ2-7	TRBD2	NA
TGTGCCAGCAGCCAAGATACTAGCGGCTACGAGCAGTACTTC	CASSQDTSGYEQYF	TRBV4-2	TRBJ2-7	TRBD2	NA
TGTGCCAGCAGCGTAGCTCCGTTGATCGGTACGCAGTATTTT	CASSVAPLIGTQYF	TRBV9	TRBJ2-3	NA	NA
TGTGCCAGCAGTCCCCCCTGGGCAGGGACTCCCAATTCACCCCTCCACTTT	CASSPPWAGTPNSPLHF	TRBV6-6	TRBJ1-6	NA	once
TGTGCCAGCAGCCATCCCTGGCCCGAAAACTATGGCTACACCTTC	CASSHPWPENYGYTF	TRBV14	TRBJ1-2	NA	NA